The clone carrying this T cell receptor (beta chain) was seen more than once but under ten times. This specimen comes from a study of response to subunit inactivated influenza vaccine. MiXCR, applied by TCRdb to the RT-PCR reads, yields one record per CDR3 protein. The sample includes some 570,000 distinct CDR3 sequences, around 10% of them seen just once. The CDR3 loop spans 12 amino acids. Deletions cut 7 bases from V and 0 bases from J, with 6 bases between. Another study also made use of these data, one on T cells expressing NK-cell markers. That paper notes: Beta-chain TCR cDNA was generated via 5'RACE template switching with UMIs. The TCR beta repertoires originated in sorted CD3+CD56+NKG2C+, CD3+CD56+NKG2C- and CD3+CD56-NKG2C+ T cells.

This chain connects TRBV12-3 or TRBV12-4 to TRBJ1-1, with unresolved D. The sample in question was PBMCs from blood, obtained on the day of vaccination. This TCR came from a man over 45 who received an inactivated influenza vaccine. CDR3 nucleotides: TGTGCCAGCACCATAATGAACACTGAAGCTTTCTTT. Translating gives CASTIMNTEAFF.